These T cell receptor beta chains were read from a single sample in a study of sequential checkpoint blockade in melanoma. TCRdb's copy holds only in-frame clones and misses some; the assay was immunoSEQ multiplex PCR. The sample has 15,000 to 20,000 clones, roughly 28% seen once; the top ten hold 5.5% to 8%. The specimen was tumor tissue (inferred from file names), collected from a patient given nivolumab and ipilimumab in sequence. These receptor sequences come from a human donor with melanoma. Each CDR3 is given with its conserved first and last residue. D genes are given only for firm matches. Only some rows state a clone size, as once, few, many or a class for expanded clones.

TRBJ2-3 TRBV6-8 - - TGTGCCGGCGGGGCGGTTTGTAGCACAGATACGCAGTATTTT CAGGAVCSTDTQYF
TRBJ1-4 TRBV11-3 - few TGTGCCAGCAGCTCAACCCGGGAGGGCTCTAATGAAAAACTGTTTTTT CASSSTREGSNEKLFF
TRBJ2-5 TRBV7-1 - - TGTGCCAGCAGCTTAGCCCTTCGGGAGACCCAGTACTTC CASSLALRETQYF
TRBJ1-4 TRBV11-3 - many TGTGCCAGCAGCCAAGTAGGACAAACAACTAATGAAAAACTGTTTTTT CASSQVGQTTNEKLFF
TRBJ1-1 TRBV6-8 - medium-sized TGTGCCAGCAGTTTGACAGGTAGGACTGAAGCTTTCTTT CASSLTGRTEAFF
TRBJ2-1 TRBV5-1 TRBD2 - TGCGCCAGCAGCGAGCCGGGACTAGGGTACAATGAGCAGTTCTTC CASSEPGLGYNEQFF
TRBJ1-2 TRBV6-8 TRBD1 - TGTGCCAGCAGACAACAGGGGGCGCCCGGCTACACCTTC CASRQQGAPGYTF
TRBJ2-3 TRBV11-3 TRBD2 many TGTGCCAGCAGTTCATCGGGACTAGCGGCCAGGACAGATACGCAGTATTTT CASSSSGLAARTDTQYF
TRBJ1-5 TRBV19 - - TGTGCCAGTACCCAATCCAGCGCAGGTAATAGCAATCAGCCCCAGCATTTT CASTQSSAGNSNQPQHF
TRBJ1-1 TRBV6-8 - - TGTGCCAGCAGTTTCAATATTGGGGGGGAAGCTTTCTTT CASSFNIGGEAFF
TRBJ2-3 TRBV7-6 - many TGTGCCAGCAGCCCGAAGCGGGGAGGGGGGCCAGATACGCAGTATTTT CASSPKRGGGPDTQYF
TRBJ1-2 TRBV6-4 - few TGTGCCAGCAGTGAGGTGGGAGGCTACACCTTC CASSEVGGYTF
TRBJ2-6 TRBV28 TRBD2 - TGTGCCAGCAGTTTATCGGCTAGCGGGAGAACCTCTGGGGCCAACGTCCTGACTTTC CASSLSASGRTSGANVLTF
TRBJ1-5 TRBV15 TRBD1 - TGTGCCACCAGCAGCGGGACAGCCTATCAGCCCCAGCATTTT CATSSGTAYQPQHF
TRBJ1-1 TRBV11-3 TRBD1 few TGTGCCAGCAGCCAAGGACAGGGGAGAATCGGGAACACTGAAGCTTTCTTT CASSQGQGRIGNTEAFF
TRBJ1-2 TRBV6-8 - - TGTGCTAGCGGCGGCCGGGGTCCTGGCTACACCTTC CASGGRGPGYTF
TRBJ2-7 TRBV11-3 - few TGTGCCAGCAGCGACCCCGAGGGTTTCTCCTACGAGCAGTACTTC CASSDPEGFSYEQYF
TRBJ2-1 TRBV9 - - TGTGCCAGCAGCGTAGGTACAGGGTACAATGAGCAGTTCTTC CASSVGTGYNEQFF
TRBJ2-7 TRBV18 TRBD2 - TGTGCCAGCTCCCCGCTAGCGGGGGGCCTCCTTGACGAGCAGTACTTC CASSPLAGGLLDEQYF
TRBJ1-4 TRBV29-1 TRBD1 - TGCAGCGCTGGGACAGGGGCAACTAATGAAAAACTGTTTTTT CSAGTGATNEKLFF
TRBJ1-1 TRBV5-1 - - TGCGCCAGCAGTCGAGGACAGCAAAACACTGAAGCTTTCTTT CASSRGQQNTEAFF
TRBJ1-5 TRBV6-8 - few TGTGCCAGCAGTCTAAACGGGTTTGGGGATCAGCCCCAGCATTTT CASSLNGFGDQPQHF
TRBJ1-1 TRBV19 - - TGTGCCAGTAGTATGGTAGGGGGGCCGAACACTGAAGCTTTCTTT CASSMVGGPNTEAFF
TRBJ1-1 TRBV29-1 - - TGCAGCCTTGAGACGGGGTCTGCCCGGGGATACGCTGAAGCTTTCTTT CSLETGSARGYAEAFF
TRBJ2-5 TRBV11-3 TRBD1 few TGTGCCAGCAGCTGGGAGCAGGGGGCAGCGGAGACCCAGTACTTC CASSWEQGAAETQYF
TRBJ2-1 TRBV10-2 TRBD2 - TGCGCCAGCAGTGAGTTTGGGACTAGTCGCAATGAGCAGTTCTTC CASSEFGTSRNEQFF
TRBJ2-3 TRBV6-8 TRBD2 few TGTGCCAGCAGCTCCCAGCGGGGATCCCACACAGATACGCAGTATTTT CASSSQRGSHTDTQYF
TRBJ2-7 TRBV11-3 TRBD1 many TGTGCTAGCAGCCGGGGACAGGGGGCCTGGTACGAGCAGTACTTC CASSRGQGAWYEQYF
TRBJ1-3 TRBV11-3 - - TGTGCCAGCAACCCAGACCGTTCTCTCTCTGGAAACACCATATATTTT CASNPDRSLSGNTIYF
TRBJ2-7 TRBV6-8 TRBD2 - TGTGCCAGCAGCAGAATGGCTAGCGGGGGCTACGAGCAGTACTTC CASSRMASGGYEQYF
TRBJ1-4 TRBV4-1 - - TGCGCCAGCAGCCAAGAACGGGGCAGGGGTAATGAAAAACTGTTTTTT CASSQERGRGNEKLFF
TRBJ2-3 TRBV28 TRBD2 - TGTGCCAGCAGTTCTCCGGGACTAGCGAAATCCACAGATACGCAGTATTTT CASSSPGLAKSTDTQYF
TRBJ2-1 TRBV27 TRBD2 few TGTGCCACCAGCTTTAGCGGGAGGACCAACAATGAGCAGTTCTTC CATSFSGRTNNEQFF
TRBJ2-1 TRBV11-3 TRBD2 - TGTGCCAGCAGCTTGGCTAGCGGGAGGGTGGATGAGCAGTTCTTC CASSLASGRVDEQFF
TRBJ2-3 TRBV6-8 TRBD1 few TGTGCCAGCAGGGAACAGGGGGCTAGCACAGATACGCAGTATTTT CASREQGASTDTQYF
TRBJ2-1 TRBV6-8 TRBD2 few TGTGCCAGCAGTTACTCAATTCTGACTAGCGGGATGTATGAGCAGTTCTTC CASSYSILTSGMYEQFF
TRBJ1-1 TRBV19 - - TGTGCCAGTAGTTTTAGTGTCCAGGTTCGAGCTTTCTTT CASSFSVQVRAFF
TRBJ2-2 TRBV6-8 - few TGTGCCAGCAGTTCCGGGGAGGCGGGGACCGGGGAGCTGTTTTTT CASSSGEAGTGELFF
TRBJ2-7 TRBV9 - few TGTGCCAGCAGCGTAGGTCACAGGGTTAACGAGCAGTACTTC CASSVGHRVNEQYF
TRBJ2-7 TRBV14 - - TGTGCCAGCAGCCAAGGGGGTGGAGGGACCCTAACCTACGAGCAGTACTTC CASSQGGGGTLTYEQYF
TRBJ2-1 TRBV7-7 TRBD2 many TGTGCCAGCAGAATAGGGGGAGCGGGAGGGCTGGGTGAGCAGTTCTTC CASRIGGAGGLGEQFF
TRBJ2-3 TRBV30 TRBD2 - TGTGCCTGGAGTCCGGGGACTAGCGGGTATCAGGATACGCAGTATTTT CAWSPGTSGYQDTQYF
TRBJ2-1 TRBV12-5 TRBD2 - TGTGCCAGCGCCCGCGGCGGTAGCGGGGGGGCCTCCTACAATGAGCAGTTCTTC CASARGGSGGASYNEQFF
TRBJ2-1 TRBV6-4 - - TGTGCCAGCAGTTACGGGGATCCTCAGTTCTTC CASSYGDPQFF
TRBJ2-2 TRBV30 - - TGTGCCTGGAGTTTCGACACCGGGGAGCTGTTTTTT CAWSFDTGELFF
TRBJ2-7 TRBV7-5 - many TGTGCCAGCAGCGGGCGTGTACTAGCGGGAAACTACGAGCAGTACTTC CASSGRVLAGNYEQYF
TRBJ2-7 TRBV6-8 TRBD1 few TGTGCCAGCAACAGACCGGGACAGGGGTCCTACGAGCAGTACTTC CASNRPGQGSYEQYF
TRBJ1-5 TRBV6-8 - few TGTGCCAGCAGGGGGGGTTTTGAACATCAGCCCCAGCATTTT CASRGGFEHQPQHF
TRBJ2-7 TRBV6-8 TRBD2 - TGTGCCAGCAGTTACTCGACGCTAGCGGGTCCAGGGCGGGAATACGAGCAGTACTTC CASSYSTLAGPGREYEQYF
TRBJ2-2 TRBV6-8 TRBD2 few TGTGCCAGCAGTGACGGCTTCCTAGCGGGAGGGGCCGGGGAGCTGTTTTTT CASSDGFLAGGAGELFF
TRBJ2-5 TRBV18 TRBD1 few TGTGCCAGCTCACCATCCTACAGGGGAGAGACCCAGTACTTC CASSPSYRGETQYF
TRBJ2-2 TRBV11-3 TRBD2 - TGTGCCAGCAGGGCAGGCGGCGGGAGGGCCGGGGAGCTGTTTTTT CASRAGGGRAGELFF
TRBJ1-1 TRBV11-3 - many TGTGCCAGCAGCCCACCTGGGACACAGACTAATGAAGCTTTCTTT CASSPPGTQTNEAFF
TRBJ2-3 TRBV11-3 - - TGTGCCAGCAGCTACGGGACTCCAACAGATACGCAGTATTTT CASSYGTPTDTQYF
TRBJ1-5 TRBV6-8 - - TGTGCCAGCACCCAACCCCCCAATCAGCCCCAGCATTTT CASTQPPNQPQHF